The 8 T cell receptor beta chains listed next were all sequenced from one sample in a study of shared clonotypes between healthy human individuals. Libraries were prepared by immunoSEQ multiplex PCR; TCRdb keeps only in-frame clonotypes and omits some of them. The data hold about 560,000 clones, with around 81% observed a single time. The sample taken for sequencing was PBMCs. All receptors come from a woman aged 40 to 50 in good health. Some clones in this sample may be carry-over from other donors' samples.

Remarks on this clone: This may stem from a read error, because a much larger clone lies one nucleotide away. The V and J genes are TRBV7-2 and TRBJ2-2; TRBD1 is a possible D gene (6 bases). Deletions cut 5 bases from V and 7 bases from J, with 11 bases between. The V gene's germline CDR1 is SGHTA and CDR2 FQGNSA. CDR3 length: 13 residues. Here the CDR3 DNA reads TGTGCCAGCAGCGGGGTCAGGGGCGGGGAGCTGTTTTTT. This translates into CASSGVRGGELFF.

V is TRBV7-2 and J is TRBJ2-1; D is undetermined. The V end was cut by 1 base, the J end by 5 bases, with 6 bases between. This CDR3 is built from 13 residues. Per the germline V gene, CDR1 is SGHTA and CDR2 is FQGNSA. The chain's CDR3 is CASSLVRHNEQFF. The CDR3 DNA is TGTGCCAGCAGCTTAGTCAGGCACAATGAGCAGTTCTTC.

With regard to this clone: The same CDR3 also results from other DNA sequences found in this sample. V gene TRBV30 combines with J gene TRBJ2-7; possibly TRBD1 or TRBD2 for D (5 bases each). V was clipped by 2 bases and J by 4 bases, with 9 bases between them. The germline V gene has CDR1 GTSNPN and CDR2 SVGIG (reference sequence). This CDR3 has 12 residues. The CDR3 loop is CAWSRGPYEQYF. The CDR3 nucleotides are TGTGCCTGGAGTAGGGGACCATACGAGCAGTACTTC.

The chain uses TRBV2 and TRBJ1-1, with D perhaps TRBD1 (5 bases). This CDR3 is built from 12 residues. Per germline, CDR1 SNHLY and CDR2 FYNNEI. With 6 bases removed from V and 3 bases from J, the gap between germline ends came to 8 bases. The CDR3 here is CASSRGDTEAFF. In DNA, the CDR3 is TGTGCCAGCAGCCGGGGGGACACTGAAGCTTTCTTT.

This clone was found a few times. V usage is TRBV5-4 and J usage is TRBJ1-4; 11 bases line up with TRBD1. J was trimmed by 6 bases and V by 1 base; bases with no gene match: 5. CDR1 is SGHNT, CDR2 YYREEE, per germline (reference sequence). The CDR3 covers 16 residues. CDR3 protein: CASSLYVGQGDEKLFF. The CDR3 DNA follows: TGTGCCAGCAGCTTGTATGTGGGACAGGGGGATGAAAAACTGTTTTTT.

Comment on this clone: This may be a read error: a much more frequent sequence differs by one nucleotide. The chain recombines TRBV30 with TRBJ2-7, with D perhaps TRBD2 (6 bases). Germline CDR1 and CDR2: GTSNPN and SVGIG (reference sequence). Trimming removed 6 bases from V and 4 bases from J, with 16 bases in between. The CDR3 runs to 13 residues. The CDR3 nucleotides read TGTGCCTGTGACGGCGGGACGGTGTACGAGCAGTACTTC. Encoded protein: CACDGGTVYEQYF.

The chain employs TRBV2 and TRBJ2-7; 16 bases match TRBD2. This CDR3 has 15 amino acids. Trimming at V came to 7 bases and at J to 4 bases, leaving 4 bases not matched to a gene. From germline, CDR1 is SNHLY and CDR2 FYNNEI. For the CDR3, the DNA is TGTGCCAGCAAAATGGGACTAGCGGGGGGGTACGAGCAGTACTTC. Translating gives CASKMGLAGGYEQYF.

About this clone itself: This sequence may be a read error, since a much larger clone differs from it by one base. The rearrangement uses TRBV30 and TRBJ2-5; 8 bases align to TRBD1. The J segment lost 11 bases and the V segment lost 3 bases, leaving 11 bases of the junction unmatched. CDR3 size: 13 residues. Germline V gene lookup returns CDR1 GTSNPN and CDR2 SVGIG (reference sequence). The CDR3 region is CAWRVPGTGKQYF. In DNA form, the CDR3 reads TGTGCCTGGAGAGTACCCGGGACAGGCAAGCAGTACTTC.